The 23 T cell receptor beta chains presented below share a single source sample, sequenced in a study of identical twins. Using its own MiXCR run on the 5' RACE reads, TCRdb lists one record per CDR3 protein. The data show under 900,000 distinct CDR3 sequences, roughly an eighth seen once. These data are also associated with another study on yellow fever vaccine responses in identical twins.

The sample taken for sequencing was PBMCs. The receptors derive from a woman aged 18-29 years in good health.

This clonotype was seen a handful of times. The chain joins TRBV12-3 or TRBV12-4 to TRBJ2-2; 10 bases are a match to TRBD2. Unmatched junction bases numbered 12, after V lost 0 bases and J lost 5 bases. The CDR3 length is 19 residues. CDR3 coding DNA: TGTGCCAGCAGTTTAGCGTCCGGCCTAGCGGGAGACCGGACCGGGGAGCTGTTTTTT. This sequence encodes CASSLASGLAGDRTGELFF.

This clonotype was recorded a few times. CDR3: CASSFNLAGRKVSTDTQYF. Here the CDR3 DNA reads TGTGCCAGCAGCTTTAATCTAGCGGGACGAAAGGTTAGCACAGATACGCAGTATTTT. This chain connects TRBV7-3 to TRBJ2-3; 9 bases align to TRBD2. The CDR3 is 19 amino acids. Germline loops: CDR1 SGHTA, CDR2 FQGTGA. V lost 3 bases to trimming and J lost 0 bases; unmatched junction nucleotides: 13.

This clonotype was counted between two and nine times. The chain has TRBV5-1 and TRBJ2-2; D is unclear. CDR3 size: 17 residues. Per the germline V gene, CDR1 is SGHRS and CDR2 is YFSETQ. Deletions cut 0 bases from V and 6 bases from J, with 18 bases between. This chain's CDR3 is CASSLDGPLSSAGELFF. The CDR3 DNA reads TGCGCCAGCAGCTTGGACGGACCCCTCAGTTCTGCCGGGGAGCTGTTTTTT. Supplemented by reference TRBV5-1 and TRBJ2-2, the full variable domain reads KAGVTQTPRYLIKTRGQQVTLSCSPISGHRSVSWYQQTPGQGLQFLFEYFSETQRNKGNFPGRFSGRQFSNSRSEMNVSTLELGDSALYLCASSLDGPLSSAGELFFGEGSRLTVL.

The chain joins TRBV19 to TRBJ2-5; perhaps TRBD1 as D (5 bases). V was trimmed by 1 base and J by 5 bases, leaving 8 bases between them. The CDR3 has 13 amino acids. Per the germline V gene, CDR1 is LNHDA and CDR2 is SQIVND (reference sequence). CDR3 DNA sequence: TGTGCCAGTAGTATAGCAGGGTGGGAGACCCAGTACTTC. It specifies CASSIAGWETQYF.

The rearrangement uses TRBV28 and TRBJ2-7, with 8 bases fitting TRBD2. Trimming removed 4 bases from V and 4 bases from J; junction bases left unmatched: 6. Germline CDR1 MDHEN, CDR2 SYDVKM. The CDR3 has 14 amino acids. The CDR3, as DNA: TGTGCCAGCAGTTCGCAGCGGGGGCCTTACGAGCAGTACTTC. Amino acid sequence: CASSSQRGPYEQYF.

This rearrangement joins TRBV5-1 to TRBJ2-3; unclear D gene. The CDR3 length is 14 residues. Trimming stripped 5 bases from V and 0 bases from J, with 10 bases between. The germline gives CDR1 SGHRS, CDR2 YFSETQ. The CDR3 DNA reads as TGCGCCAGCAGAACGAGAGCGAGCACAGATACGCAGTATTTT. This translates into CASRTRASTDTQYF.

The chain couples TRBV3-1 to TRBJ1-2; D might be TRBD1 (5 bases). With 1 base removed from V and 4 bases from J, the gap between germline ends came to 13 bases. Germline V gene lookup returns CDR1 LGHDT and CDR2 YNNKEL (reference sequence). The CDR3 loop spans 15 amino acids. CDR3: CASSQGVQDFYGYTF. As DNA, the CDR3 is TGTGCCAGCAGCCAAGGTGTACAGGACTTCTATGGCTACACCTTC.

DNA for the CDR3: TGTGCTACTACAGGGGACCCGAGCGACACCGGGGAGCTGTTTTTT. Its translation: CATTGDPSDTGELFF. This sequence joins TRBV12-5 and TRBJ2-2, with 7 bases aligning to TRBD1. Germline CDR1 and CDR2: LGHNT and FRNRAP. The CDR3 runs 15 residues. V shed 10 bases, J shed 3 bases, and the junction held 11 bases outside the gene matches.

This clonotype was observed many times. This chain's CDR3 is CASSDWTSRETQYF. For the CDR3, the DNA is TGTGCCAGCAGTGACTGGACGAGCCGAGAGACCCAGTACTTC. This chain links TRBV2 with TRBJ2-5; no clear D. Germline V lookup: CDR1 SNHLY, CDR2 FYNNEI. The V and J ends lost 3 bases and 4 bases respectively, with 12 bases between them. The CDR3 length is 14 residues.

The J gene is TRBJ2-7, the V gene TRBV7-8; D perhaps matches TRBD2 (6 bases). Per germline, CDR1 SGHVS and CDR2 FQNEAQ. Trimming cost V 8 bases and J 0 bases, with 8 bases left between them. This CDR3 region has 12 residues. Here the CDR3 reads CASATSSYEQYV. For the CDR3, the DNA is TGTGCCAGCGCGACTAGCTCCTACGAGCAGTACGTC.

This clonotype occurred many times. The CDR3 region is CATSSQKWGEQFF. The CDR3 region has the DNA TGTGCCACCAGCAGCCAAAAATGGGGAGAGCAGTTCTTC. J is TRBJ2-1 and V is TRBV15; D not certain. CDR1 LNHNV and CDR2 YYDKDF come from the germline V gene (reference sequence). Trimming removed 3 bases at V and 10 bases at J, with 13 bases between. The CDR3 covers 13 residues.

The chain couples TRBV5-6 to TRBJ2-3, with 7 bases aligning to TRBD2. Per germline, CDR1 SGHDT and CDR2 YYEEEE. CDR3 size: 17 residues. The trim removed 7 bases at V and 5 bases at J, leaving 19 bases unmatched. The CDR3 DNA is TGTGCCAGCCGCAGAGGAGGAGGACTAGTGGGTGAAGATACGCAGTATTTT. Its protein is CASRRGGGLVGEDTQYF.

V and J are TRBV12-3 or TRBV12-4 and TRBJ1-1; 10 positions match TRBD1. Trimming cost V 0 bases and J 3 bases; bases outside gene matches: 4. This CDR3 comprises 16 residues. DNA for the CDR3: TGTGCCAGCAGTTTAGCGACAGGGGGCCCCCACACTGAAGCTTTCTTT. It is translated as CASSLATGGPHTEAFF.

This clonotype was counted many times. The rearrangement uses TRBV15 and TRBJ2-1; the match to TRBD2 covers 12 bases. The CDR3 runs to 15 residues. V lost 7 bases to trimming and J lost 7 bases; unmatched junction nucleotides: 8. The germline V gene has CDR1 LNHNV and CDR2 YYDKDF (reference sequence). The CDR3 region is CATTDGTSGRNEQFF. Written as DNA, the CDR3 is TGTGCCACCACGGACGGGACTAGCGGGCGTAATGAGCAGTTCTTC.

This clonotype has more than one count but fewer than ten. The CDR3 protein is CATSDPPFYEQYF. The CDR3 DNA sequence: TGTGCCACCAGTGATCCCCCATTCTACGAGCAGTACTTC. This chain links TRBV24-1 with TRBJ2-7; D is undetermined. Germline V gene lookup returns CDR1 KGHDR and CDR2 SFDVKD. The CDR3 loop spans 13 amino acids. V was clipped by 3 bases and J by 3 bases, with 8 bases between them.

The chain uses TRBV6-1 and TRBJ1-5, with 7 positions matching TRBD1. V lost 5 bases and J lost 4; bases outside the gene matches: 11. The CDR3 is made up of 16 amino acids. In germline, CDR1 is MNHNS, CDR2 SASEGT. DNA for the CDR3: TGTGCCAGCAGTCGTTTCGCTCGGGACAGTAATCAGCCCCAGCATTTT. Translated, it gives CASSRFARDSNQPQHF.

This clonotype was picked up many times. The chain links TRBV2 to TRBJ2-1; the D gene is possibly TRBD2 (6 bases). V gave up 4 bases and J gave up 8 bases, with 15 bases separating them. The CDR3 totals 14 residues. Per the germline V gene, CDR1 is SNHLY and CDR2 is FYNNEI. The CDR3 loop reads CASSARSGVHEQFF. CDR3 bases: TGTGCCAGCAGTGCACGGTCGGGGGTACATGAGCAGTTCTTC.

This clonotype was observed many times. J is TRBJ1-1 and V is TRBV4-1, with 11 bases aligning to TRBD1. This CDR3 has 15 amino acids. Trimming took 3 bases from V and 5 from J; bases not matched to a gene: 5. Germline lookup yields CDR1 MGHRA and CDR2 YSYEKL. CDR3 region: CASSQVDRGQTEAFF. The CDR3 nucleotides read TGCGCCAGCAGCCAGGTGGACAGGGGGCAAACTGAAGCTTTCTTT.

V usage is TRBV6-5 and J usage is TRBJ1-6; maybe TRBD1 (6 bases). The CDR3 totals 16 residues. The V end was cut by 0 bases, the J end by 4 bases, with 10 bases between. From germline, CDR1 is MNHEY and CDR2 SVGAGI. For the CDR3, the DNA is TGTGCCAGCAGTTACTCCGGACAGTTATATAATTCACCCCTCCACTTT. This codes for CASSYSGQLYNSPLHF.

J is TRBJ2-7 and V is TRBV29-1; unclear D gene. V was cut by 6 bases and J by 2 bases, with 17 bases left in between. CDR3 size: 14 residues. Germline V lookup: CDR1 SQVTM, CDR2 ANQGSEA. In DNA, the CDR3 is TGCAGCGTCGCCGACGAACCTGCGACCTACGAGCAGTACGTC. It is translated as CSVADEPATYEQYV.

The chain employs TRBV18 and TRBJ2-7; 12 bases line up with TRBD1. This CDR3 region has 12 residues. Per the germline V gene, CDR1 is KGHSH and CDR2 is LQKENI. V trimming: 5 bases; J trimming: 12 bases; junction bases outside the gene matches: 5. The CDR3 coding sequence is TGTGCCAGCTCAAAGGGACAGGGGGCTCTGTACGTC. This codes for CASSKGQGALYV.

This clonotype was counted ten times or more. The J gene is TRBJ2-1, the V gene TRBV29-1, with D unclear. Germline V gene sequence: CDR1 SQVTM, CDR2 ANQGSEA. The CDR3 has 12 residues. The V end was cut by 4 bases, the J end by 4 bases, with 8 bases between. The CDR3 here is CSVAYQYNEQFF. CDR3 DNA: TGCAGCGTTGCCTATCAGTACAATGAGCAGTTCTTC.

In DNA form, the CDR3 reads TGTGCCAGCAGTGAGGACCTCTACGAGCAGTACGTC. It yields the protein CASSEDLYEQYV. The chain joins TRBV2 to TRBJ2-7; D gene ambiguous. V dropped 3 bases and J dropped 3 bases, with 6 bases sitting between them. The germline gives CDR1 SNHLY, CDR2 FYNNEI. This CDR3 contains 12 residues.